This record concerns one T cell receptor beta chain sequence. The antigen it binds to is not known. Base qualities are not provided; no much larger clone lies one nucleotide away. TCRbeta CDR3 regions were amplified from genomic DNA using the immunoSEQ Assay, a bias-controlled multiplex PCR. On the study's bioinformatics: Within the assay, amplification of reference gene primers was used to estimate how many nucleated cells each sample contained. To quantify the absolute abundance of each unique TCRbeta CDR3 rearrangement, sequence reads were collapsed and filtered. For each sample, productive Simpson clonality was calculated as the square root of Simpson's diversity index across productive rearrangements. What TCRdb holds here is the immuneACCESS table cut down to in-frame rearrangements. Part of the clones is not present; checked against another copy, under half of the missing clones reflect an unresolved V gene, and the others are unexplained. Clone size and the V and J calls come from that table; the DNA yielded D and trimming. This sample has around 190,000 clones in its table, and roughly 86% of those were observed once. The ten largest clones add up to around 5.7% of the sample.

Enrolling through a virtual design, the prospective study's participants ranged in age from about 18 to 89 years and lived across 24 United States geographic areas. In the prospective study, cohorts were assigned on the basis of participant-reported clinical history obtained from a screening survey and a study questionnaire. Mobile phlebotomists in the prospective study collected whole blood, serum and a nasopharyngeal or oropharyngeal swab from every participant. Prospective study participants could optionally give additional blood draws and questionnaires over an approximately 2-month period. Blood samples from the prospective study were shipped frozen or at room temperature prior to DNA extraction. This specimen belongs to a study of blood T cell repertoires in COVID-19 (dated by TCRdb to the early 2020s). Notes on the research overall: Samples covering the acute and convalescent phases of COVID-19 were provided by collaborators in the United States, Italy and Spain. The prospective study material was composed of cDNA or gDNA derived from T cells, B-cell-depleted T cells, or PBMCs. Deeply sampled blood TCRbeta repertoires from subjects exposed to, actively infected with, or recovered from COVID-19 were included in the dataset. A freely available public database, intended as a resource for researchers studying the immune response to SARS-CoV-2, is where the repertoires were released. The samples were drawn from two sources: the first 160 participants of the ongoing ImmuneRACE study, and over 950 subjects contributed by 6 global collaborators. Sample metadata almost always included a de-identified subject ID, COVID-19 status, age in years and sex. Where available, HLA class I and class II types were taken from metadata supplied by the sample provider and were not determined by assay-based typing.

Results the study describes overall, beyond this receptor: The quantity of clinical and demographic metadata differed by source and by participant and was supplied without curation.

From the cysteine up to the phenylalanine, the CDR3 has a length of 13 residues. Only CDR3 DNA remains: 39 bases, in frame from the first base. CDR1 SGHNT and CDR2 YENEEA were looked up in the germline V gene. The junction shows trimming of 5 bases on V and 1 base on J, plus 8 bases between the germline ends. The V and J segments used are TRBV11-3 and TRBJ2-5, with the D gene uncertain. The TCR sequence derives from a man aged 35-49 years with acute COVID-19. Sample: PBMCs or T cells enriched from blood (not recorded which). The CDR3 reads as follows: CASSRQFQETQYF. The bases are TGTGCCAGCAGCCGACAATTCCAAGAGACCCAGTACTTC.